These 13 T cell receptor beta chains share one sample of origin, sequenced in a study of blood T cell repertoires in COVID-19. The repertoire was sequenced with immunoSEQ multiplex PCR; TCRdb's copy has only in-frame clones and lacks some. Found here are approximately 450,000 clones, 85% to 90% of them singletons; the top ten hold roughly 1.1%. Sequencing input: PBMCs or T cells enriched from blood (not recorded which). The receptor set was obtained from a man aged 25 to 40 who had recovered from COVID-19.

The rearrangement uses TRBV28 and TRBJ1-5; TRBD1 matches 7 bases. CDR3 length: 15 residues. J lost 7 bases, V lost 6 bases, and 12 bases had no gene match. Per germline, CDR1 MDHEN and CDR2 SYDVKM. The chain's CDR3 is CASSLLEGAWQPQHF. The DNA of the CDR3 is TGTGCCAGCAGCCTACTGGAGGGGGCTTGGCAGCCCCAGCATTTT.

V gene TRBV5-1 combines with J gene TRBJ1-3; possibly TRBD1 for D (5 bases). This CDR3 contains 18 residues. Germline V gives CDR1 SGHRS, CDR2 YFSETQ. The V and J ends lost 4 bases and 0 bases respectively, with 20 bases between them. CDR3: CASSLTGFSSPSGNTIYF. The CDR3 region has the DNA TGCGCCAGCAGCCTCACAGGTTTCTCCAGTCCCTCTGGAAACACCATATATTTT.

The chain links TRBV5-1 to TRBJ2-2; 9 nucleotides agree with TRBD2. Germline V lookup: CDR1 SGHRS, CDR2 YFSETQ. The CDR3 loop spans 16 amino acids. J gave up 4 bases and V 4 bases, and 8 bases lay outside the gene matches. The CDR3 nucleotides are TGCGCCAGCAGCAACGCCGGGACTAGCCGCACCGGGGAGCTGTTTTTT. Translated, it gives CASSNAGTSRTGELFF.

This clone came up once. The chain is built from TRBV6-5 and TRBJ2-3; TRBD2 is a possible D gene (6 bases). The V end lost 2 bases, the J end lost 2 bases, and 11 bases lay between the germline ends. Germline V CDR1 and CDR2: MNHEY, SVGAGI. This CDR3 spans 15 amino acids. The CDR3 region is CASSYSGGTTDTQYF. In DNA, the CDR3 is TGTGCCAGCAGTTACAGTGGCGGGACCACAGATACGCAGTATTTT.

The CDR3 reads CASTSTGTLNTEAFF. CDR3 in DNA: TGTGCCAGCACCTCGACAGGGACCCTGAACACTGAAGCTTTCTTT. The chain links TRBV7-2 to TRBJ1-1; TRBD1 aligns across 7 bases. The CDR3 is 15 residues long. CDR1 is SGHTA, CDR2 FQGNSA, per germline. J was trimmed by 0 bases and V by 7 bases; bases with no gene match: 8. Drawing the rest from reference TRBV7-2 and TRBJ1-1, the complete variable domain is GAGVSQSPSNKVTEKGKDVELRCDPISGHTALYWYRQSLGQGLEFLIYFQGNSAPDKSGLPSDRFSAERTGGSVSTLTIQRTQQEDSAVYLCASTSTGTLNTEAFFGQGTRLTVV.

This clone was seen a few times. J is TRBJ1-5 and V is TRBV10-3; no firm D call. The CDR3 has 14 amino acids. V lost 2 bases to trimming and J lost 5 bases, with 10 bases between them. Germline V gives CDR1 ENHRY, CDR2 SYGVKD. CDR3 sequence: CAISEGPGDQPQHF. In nucleotides, the CDR3 is TGTGCCATCAGTGAGGGTCCCGGGGATCAGCCCCAGCATTTT.

The table lists this clone with a few counts. This sequence joins TRBV13 and TRBJ1-2, with D possibly being TRBD1 (5 bases). This CDR3 region has 14 residues. Trimming took 0 bases from V and 3 from J, leaving 8 bases between them. Germline V gene data show CDR1 as PRHDT and CDR2 as FYEKMQ (reference sequence). DNA for the CDR3: TGTGCCAGCAGCTTAGGGACAGAGCACTATGGCTACACCTTC. Its protein product is CASSLGTEHYGYTF.

The chain's CDR3 is CASSYGLNNEQFF. The CDR3 nucleotides read TGTGCCAGCAGTTACGGGCTGAACAATGAGCAGTTCTTC. V is TRBV6-5 and J is TRBJ2-1, with unresolved D. Germline CDR1 MNHEY, CDR2 SVGAGI. V lost 2 bases to trimming and J lost 5 bases, with 7 bases between them. This CDR3 spans 13 amino acids.

The chain has TRBV28 and TRBJ1-2; D remains unclear. CDR1 MDHEN and CDR2 SYDVKM come from the germline V gene. Trimming shortened V by 3 bases and J by 2 bases, and 4 bases separated the two germline ends. The CDR3 covers 12 residues. CDR3 nucleotide sequence: TGTGCCAGCAGTTTCCTGAACTATGGCTACACCTTC. Protein sequence: CASSFLNYGYTF.

This chain uses TRBV9 with TRBJ2-4; 7 nucleotides match TRBD2. The CDR3 extends over 15 amino acids. V was pared by 5 bases and J by 1 base, with 6 bases of the junction left unmatched. Germline lookup yields CDR1 SGDLS and CDR2 YYNGEE. The CDR3, as DNA: TGTGCCAGCAGACGACTAGCTGGTGCCAAAAACATTCAGTACTTC. It specifies CASRRLAGAKNIQYF.

The V gene is TRBV13, the J gene TRBJ2-1, with a tentative D call TRBD2 (6 bases). The V gene's germline CDR1 is PRHDT and CDR2 FYEKMQ (reference sequence). The CDR3 totals 16 residues. V shed 5 bases and J shed 1 base, with 15 bases lying between them. Written as DNA, the CDR3 is TGTGCCAGCAGCCCAGTTGGTAGCGGTTCCTACAATGAGCAGTTCTTC. Encoded protein: CASSPVGSGSYNEQFF.

This chain connects TRBV4-1 to TRBJ2-7; 10 bases align to TRBD2. Looked up from germline, CDR1 is MGHRA and CDR2 is YSYEKL. The CDR3 contains 16 residues. V trimming: 0 bases; J trimming: 2 bases; junction bases outside the gene matches: 4. The CDR3 reads CASSQERGLAAYEQYF. The DNA for the CDR3 is TGCGCCAGCAGCCAAGAGCGAGGACTAGCGGCCTACGAGCAGTACTTC.

The chain links TRBV5-1 to TRBJ1-2; no definite D call. The CDR3 covers 15 residues. Trimming cost V 4 bases and J 0 bases, with 13 bases left between them. Germline V gene data show CDR1 as SGHRS and CDR2 as YFSETQ. CDR3 sequence: CASSAQAGTNYGYTF. CDR3 DNA: TGCGCCAGCAGCGCCCAAGCGGGAACTAACTATGGCTACACCTTC.